This T cell receptor beta chain comes out of a study of blood T cell repertoires in COVID-19. Overall study: Acute-phase and convalescent COVID-19 samples originated in the United States, Italy and Spain. T cells, B-cell-depleted T cells, or PBMCs supplied cDNA or gDNA.

As originally analysed: Researchers report that nucleated cell counts were estimated from reference gene primer amplification. The repertoire was sequenced with immunoSEQ multiplex PCR; TCRdb's copy has only in-frame clones and lacks some. That table gives V, J and clone size, and the DNA gave D and trimming. The sample lists 240,000 or so clones, over 65% seen once, with 2.5% to 4% in the top ten. This CDR3 spans 13 amino acids. Trimming removed 3 bases at V and 6 bases at J, with 9 bases between. Germline CDR1 MNHEY, CDR2 SVGAGI. The sequence derives from a woman of 80 years or more with acute or convalescent COVID-19. Sequencing input: peripheral blood. This sequence joins TRBV6-5 and TRBJ1-5; D perhaps matches TRBD1 (6 bases). DNA of the CDR3: TGTGCCAGCAGTTATTCAGGGGTTCAGCCCCAGCATTTT. The encoded protein is CASSYSGVQPQHF.